These 20 T cell receptor beta chains originate from one sample sequenced in a study of cytomegalovirus exposure and HLA in healthy donors. PCR involved 60 Vbeta and 13 Jbeta primers. Profiling relied on immunoSEQ multiplex PCR, and the TCRdb table lists in-frame clones only, not all of them. The data contain about 190,000 clones, approximately 80% of them singletons. The sample was PBMCs. All receptors derive from a man aged 35 to 55 in good health and CMV-seropositive.

On this clone: This sample also contains other DNA sequences that code for the same CDR3. The rearrangement links TRBV4-1 to TRBJ2-7; TRBD1 is a possible D gene (5 bases). Germline V gives CDR1 MGHRA, CDR2 YSYEKL. This CDR3 contains 14 residues. V was cut by 0 bases and J by 3 bases, with 9 bases left in between. The CDR3 DNA reads as TGCGCCAGCAGCCAAGATCAGGGTTACTACGAGCAGTACTTC. The encoded protein is CASSQDQGYYEQYF.

The chain carries TRBV5-1 and TRBJ2-3; the match to TRBD2 covers 9 bases. The CDR3 runs to 16 residues. The germline gives CDR1 SGHRS, CDR2 YFSETQ. V shed 0 bases, J shed 5 bases, and the junction held 7 bases outside the gene matches. This CDR3 is CASSLALAGRLDTQYF. CDR3 sequence (DNA): TGCGCCAGCAGCTTGGCCCTAGCGGGGCGGTTAGATACGCAGTATTTT. Supplemented by reference TRBV5-1 and TRBJ2-3, the full variable domain reads KAGVTQTPRYLIKTRGQQVTLSCSPISGHRSVSWYQQTPGQGLQFLFEYFSETQRNKGNFPGRFSGRQFSNSRSEMNVSTLELGDSALYLCASSLALAGRLDTQYFGPGTRLTVL.

The rearrangement joins TRBV4-1 to TRBJ2-2; 9 bases line up with TRBD2. Germline V gene sequence: CDR1 MGHRA, CDR2 YSYEKL. The CDR3 is 16 amino acids. V shed 1 base and J 5 bases; nucleotides not matched to a gene: 5. CDR3 nucleotide sequence: TGCGCCAGCAGCCAAGGGCCCAGCGGGAGGACCGGGGAGCTGTTTTTT. Amino acid sequence: CASSQGPSGRTGELFF.

The rearrangement joins TRBV2 to TRBJ1-6; a weak D match, TRBD1 (5 bases). The CDR3 runs to 14 residues. The V gene lost 6 bases and the J gene lost 4 bases, with 10 bases spanning the gap. CDR1 SNHLY and CDR2 FYNNEI come from the germline V gene. DNA for the CDR3: TGTGCCAGCAGGTGGGGCCTTTATAATTCACCCCTCCACTTT. Its protein is CASRWGLYNSPLHF.

This clone has a single count. J is TRBJ2-5 and V is TRBV9; 16 bases agree with TRBD2. V was pared by 1 base and J by 5 bases, with 8 bases of the junction left unmatched. The V gene's germline CDR1 is SGDLS and CDR2 YYNGEE. The CDR3 covers 18 residues. The CDR3: CASSVRGLAGGPRETQYF. Written as DNA, the CDR3 is TGTGCCAGCAGCGTAAGGGGACTAGCGGGAGGGCCTCGGGAGACCCAGTACTTC.

This clone was recorded once. The chain recombines TRBV6-1 with TRBJ2-1; 7 nucleotides match TRBD2. The CDR3 is 15 amino acids. Germline V gives CDR1 MNHNS, CDR2 SASEGT. The V and J ends lost 6 bases and 0 bases, in that order; junction bases with no gene match: 5. The chain's CDR3 is CASSRGLVSYNEQFF. The CDR3, as DNA: TGTGCCAGCAGCCGAGGACTAGTCTCCTACAATGAGCAGTTCTTC.

The V call is TRBV4-1, the J call TRBJ2-3, with 12 bases identical to TRBD1. Germline V gene sequence: CDR1 MGHRA, CDR2 YSYEKL. The V and J ends lost 5 bases and 5 bases, in that order; junction bases with no gene match: 5. There are 15 residues in the CDR3. The CDR3 nucleotides read TGCGCCAGCAGCAAAGGGACAGGGGGCATAGATACGCAGTATTTT. Protein sequence: CASSKGTGGIDTQYF.

The chain employs TRBV28 and TRBJ2-7; TRBD1 aligns across 8 bases. There are 15 residues in the CDR3. V was clipped by 5 bases and J by 0 bases; unmatched bases: 6. Germline V lookup: CDR1 MDHEN, CDR2 SYDVKM. CDR3 region: CASSQPGQDSYEQYF. The CDR3 DNA sequence: TGTGCCAGCAGTCAACCGGGACAGGACTCCTACGAGCAGTACTTC.

J is TRBJ2-7 and V is TRBV7-9; D possibly corresponds to TRBD1 (5 bases). V dropped 4 bases and J dropped 2 bases, with 18 bases sitting between them. In germline, CDR1 is SEHNR, CDR2 FQNEAQ (reference sequence). The CDR3 is 16 amino acids. CDR3 DNA sequence: TGTGCCAGCAGCTCTACGCAGGGAAGGGTTACCTACGAGCAGTACTTC. Translated, it gives CASSSTQGRVTYEQYF.

J is TRBJ2-3 and V is TRBV4-2, with TRBD2 identical over 9 bases. The CDR3 has 17 residues. V lost 1 base and J lost 1; bases outside the gene matches: 6. The germline V gene encodes CDR1 LGHNA and CDR2 YNFKEQ. CDR3 coding DNA: TGTGCCAGCAGCCAAGTCGCTAGCGGGAAGGGCACAGATACGCAGTATTTT. It translates to CASSQVASGKGTDTQYF.

The chain is built from TRBV6-6 and TRBJ1-2; no definite D call. Trimming pared 9 bases from V and 0 bases from J, leaving 8 bases between. This CDR3 is built from 12 residues. From germline, CDR1 is MNHNY and CDR2 SVGAGI (reference sequence). CDR3 sequence: CASRTANYGYTF. The CDR3 DNA reads as TGTGCCAGTCGGACTGCTAACTATGGCTACACCTTC.

The chain is built from TRBV30 and TRBJ1-1; no clear D. Germline CDR1 reads GTSNPN; CDR2 reads SVGIG (reference sequence). V was cut by 0 bases and J by 1 base, with 21 bases left in between. The CDR3 covers 18 residues. The CDR3 DNA reads TGTGCCTGGAGTGTCGGCTACGGGTACGCGCGGGGGAACACTGAAGCTTTCTTT. Translation: CAWSVGYGYARGNTEAFF.

This clone has only a few counts. The chain uses TRBV27 and TRBJ1-6, with 7 bases aligning to TRBD1. This CDR3 comprises 16 residues. Germline lookup yields CDR1 MNHEY and CDR2 SMNVEV (reference sequence). Trimming removed 0 bases from V and 7 bases from J; junction bases left unmatched: 6. The CDR3 DNA follows: TGTGCCAGCAGTTTATCCCCGACAGGGTTGAATTCACCCCTCCACTTT. Its protein product is CASSLSPTGLNSPLHF.

This rearrangement joins TRBV19 to TRBJ1-2; D remains ambiguous. Between the trimmed V and J ends, which lost 3 bases and 0 bases, there was a span of 8 bases. Germline V gives CDR1 LNHDA, CDR2 SQIVND (reference sequence). The CDR3 loop spans 14 amino acids. CDR3 loop: CASSMSVSNYGYTF. In DNA, the CDR3 is TGTGCCAGTAGTATGTCGGTATCTAACTATGGCTACACCTTC.

The J gene is TRBJ1-1, the V gene TRBV6-1; D is undetermined. With 5 bases removed from V and 5 bases from J, the gap between germline ends came to 15 bases. The germline V gene has CDR1 MNHNS and CDR2 SASEGT. The CDR3 has 14 amino acids. The CDR3 sequence is CASSNQGSYTEAFF. Written as DNA, the CDR3 is TGTGCCAGCAGTAACCAAGGGAGCTATACTGAAGCTTTCTTT.

CDR3 bases: TGTGCCAGCAGCTTACAGGGACTAGCGGCTAACAATGAGCAGTTCTTC. It is translated as CASSLQGLAANNEQFF. This chain links TRBV7-3 with TRBJ2-1; TRBD2 aligns across 11 bases. Germline V gives CDR1 SGHTA, CDR2 FQGTGA. V was pared by 2 bases and J by 5 bases, with 5 bases of the junction left unmatched. This CDR3 has 16 amino acids.

The chain couples TRBV9 to TRBJ1-1; D remains ambiguous. The germline gives CDR1 SGDLS, CDR2 YYNGEE. This CDR3 is built from 14 residues. V lost 4 bases to trimming and J lost 0 bases, with 10 bases between them. CDR3 region: CASSPRYVNTEAFF. In DNA form, the CDR3 reads TGTGCCAGCAGCCCCCGTTATGTGAACACTGAAGCTTTCTTT. Full variable domain (outside the CDR3, taken from reference TRBV9 and TRBJ1-1): DSGVTQTPKHLITATGQRVTLRCSPRSGDLSVYWYQQSLDQGLQFLIQYYNGEERAKGNILERFSAQQFPDLHSELNLSSLELGDSALYFCASSPRYVNTEAFFGQGTRLTVV.

This chain uses TRBV19 with TRBJ2-3; 14 positions agree with TRBD2. With V trimmed by 10 bases and J by 2 bases, 8 bases remained unmatched. In germline, CDR1 is LNHDA, CDR2 SQIVND (reference sequence). This CDR3 contains 16 residues. This CDR3 is CANTRTSGRTTDTQYF. For the CDR3, the DNA is TGTGCCAATACCCGGACTAGCGGGAGGACCACAGATACGCAGTATTTT.

This rearrangement joins TRBV6-6 to TRBJ1-1; D uncertain. CDR3 size: 15 residues. The germline V and J ends were trimmed by 2 bases and 0 bases, with 10 bases remaining between them. CDR1 is MNHNY and CDR2 is SVGAGI in the germline V gene (reference sequence). CDR3 amino acids: CASSYGPGVNTEAFF. The CDR3, as DNA: TGTGCCAGCAGTTACGGCCCGGGAGTGAACACTGAAGCTTTCTTT.

This chain uses TRBV7-3 with TRBJ1-1; the D gene is possibly TRBD1 (5 bases). The V end was cut by 5 bases, the J end by 7 bases, with 23 bases between. The CDR3 extends over 16 amino acids. Germline V lookup: CDR1 SGHTA, CDR2 FQGTGA. CDR3 loop: CASSPSRAGGKSEAFF. CDR3 in DNA: TGTGCCAGCAGCCCGTCGAGGGCTGGGGGGAAGAGTGAAGCTTTCTTT.